The 11 T cell receptor beta chains in this list originate from one sample, sequenced in a study of shared clonotypes between healthy human individuals. Method: immunoSEQ multiplex PCR; TCRdb's copy keeps in-frame clones and lacks some. This repertoire shows around 2,000,000 clones, 90% to 95% found once; its top ten account for 0.13%. The sample comprised naive CD4+ T cells sorted from blood. Subset given: CD45RA+ positively selected. The receptor source for this set is a man between 18 and 29 years old in good health.

The chain's CDR3 is CASSLSGGLNTEAFF. CDR3 DNA sequence: TGCGCCAGCAGCTTGTCCGGGGGATTGAACACTGAAGCTTTCTTT. The rearrangement links TRBV5-1 to TRBJ1-1; D may be TRBD1 (5 bases). Trimming took off 1 base at V and 0 bases at J, with 10 bases between the two ends. Germline V CDR1 and CDR2: SGHRS, YFSETQ. The CDR3 runs 15 residues.

The CDR3: CASSVGGGDTQYF. The CDR3 bases are TGCGCCAGCAGCGTCGGAGGGGGAGATACGCAGTATTTT. The chain has TRBV5-1 and TRBJ2-3; D may correspond to TRBD1 or TRBD2 (6 bases each). The V end was cut by 4 bases, the J end by 5 bases, with 11 bases between. The CDR3 is 13 residues long. The V gene's germline CDR1 is SGHRS and CDR2 YFSETQ.

The CDR3 here is CASSSSGGSGQPQHF. CDR3 coding DNA: TGTGCCAGTAGTTCCTCAGGGGGGTCGGGTCAGCCCCAGCATTTT. This chain links TRBV19 with TRBJ1-5; 7 nucleotides line up with TRBD1. Per the germline V gene, CDR1 is LNHDA and CDR2 is SQIVND (reference sequence). The length of the CDR3 is 15 residues. Trimming at V came to 5 bases and at J to 6 bases, leaving 10 bases not matched to a gene.

The chain combines TRBV9 with TRBJ2-7; 8 bases fit TRBD1. J was trimmed by 0 bases and V by 0 bases; bases with no gene match: 8. The CDR3 contains 17 residues. Germline loops: CDR1 SGDLS, CDR2 YYNGEE. In DNA, the CDR3 is TGTGCCAGCAGCGTAGCAGGGGGCACCTCCAGCTCCTACGAGCAGTACTTC. This codes for CASSVAGGTSSSYEQYF.

The gene calls are TRBV11-2 and TRBJ1-4; D call uncertain. Germline lookup yields CDR1 SGHAT and CDR2 FQNNGV. With 4 bases removed from V and 4 bases from J, the gap between germline ends came to 13 bases. There are 15 residues in the CDR3. CDR3 sequence: CASSSPSSYNEKLFF. CDR3 coding DNA: TGTGCCAGCAGCTCGCCATCCAGCTATAATGAAAAACTGTTTTTT.

V usage is TRBV5-1 and J usage is TRBJ2-5, with TRBD1 matching over 9 bases. CDR1 SGHRS and CDR2 YFSETQ come from the germline V gene. Unmatched junction bases numbered 8, after V lost 4 bases and J lost 4 bases. This CDR3 comprises 15 residues. The CDR3 bases are TGCGCCAGCAGCCCGCGGACAGGGGCAGGAGAGACCCAGTACTTC. Its protein is CASSPRTGAGETQYF.

As regards this clone: The identical CDR3 is also encoded by other nucleotide sequences in the sample. The chain carries TRBV2 and TRBJ1-1; D not certain. The CDR3 covers 13 residues. Germline lookup yields CDR1 SNHLY and CDR2 FYNNEI. Trimming removed 4 bases from V and 1 base from J, with 7 bases in between. The CDR3 DNA reads as TGTGCCAGCAGTGTATGGGAGAACACTGAAGCTTTCTTT. Translated: CASSVWENTEAFF.

The rearrangement uses TRBV5-6 and TRBJ2-7; maybe TRBD1 (5 bases). There are 15 residues in the CDR3. Trimming removed 0 bases at V and 0 bases at J, with 10 bases between. Germline lookup yields CDR1 SGHDT and CDR2 YYEEEE. Here the CDR3 reads CASSLGEGASYEQYF. The CDR3 DNA reads TGTGCCAGCAGCTTGGGAGAAGGGGCCTCCTACGAGCAGTACTTC.

The chain carries TRBV2 and TRBJ2-7, with 9 positions matching TRBD1. CDR1 and CDR2 from the germline V gene are SNHLY and FYNNEI. The CDR3 spans 15 residues. V was clipped by 4 bases and J by 3 bases; unmatched bases: 7. The CDR3 nucleotides are TGTGCCAGCAGTGGGGGGACAGGGAACGGCTACGAGCAGTACTTC. It translates to CASSGGTGNGYEQYF.

This chain uses TRBV11-1 with TRBJ2-7; no firm D call. Trimming removed 2 bases at V and 0 bases at J, with 8 bases between. Germline assignment: CDR1 SGHAT and CDR2 FQDESV (reference sequence). The CDR3 runs 14 residues. In nucleotides, the CDR3 is TGTGCCAGCAGCTTATACGGCAGCTCCTACGAGCAGTACTTC. Its protein is CASSLYGSSYEQYF.

The chain couples TRBV30 to TRBJ2-7; D is unclear. The germline gives CDR1 GTSNPN, CDR2 SVGIG (reference sequence). The CDR3 length is 14 residues. V dropped 1 base and J dropped 2 bases, with 12 bases sitting between them. Here the CDR3 DNA reads TGTGCCTGGAGTGGTAGTAGGGCGGCCTACGAGCAGTACTTC. This sequence encodes CAWSGSRAAYEQYF. The full variable domain, in which reference TRBV30 and TRBJ2-7 provide the parts outside the CDR3, is SQTIHQWPATLVQPVGSPLSLECTVEGTSNPNLYWYRQAAGRGLQLLFYSVGIGQISSEVPQNLSASRPQDRQFILSSKKLLLSDSGFYLCAWSGSRAAYEQYFGPGTRLTVT.